This TCR beta chain was retrieved from a study of CD8 T cells in Susac syndrome (dated by TCRdb to about 2019). At the level of the whole study: Repertoire sequencing was used to test whether CD8+ T cell activation and differentiation in Susac syndrome was antigen driven.

High-throughput TCR beta sequencing profiled peripheral blood CD8+ and CD4+ T cells from healthy donors, Susac syndrome patients and multiple sclerosis patients. Healthy donors were included as age- and sex-matched controls. Bulk CD8+ and CD4+ T cells were purified by magnetic negative isolation, while CD8+ TEMRA cells were enriched using FACS. Blood was drawn into EDTA tubes, processed within 24 hours, and PBMCs were isolated by density gradient centrifugation. PBMCs intended for TCR sequencing were cryopreserved in liquid nitrogen and thawed later in a water bath at 37 degrees C. Purity of sorted or isolated CD4+, CD8+ and CD8+ TEMRA cells was at least 90%. RNA was extracted using the RNeasy kit, and roughly 0.45 to 1 microgram was reverse transcribed with random hexamers. The immunoSEQ multiplex PCR assay, which covers 54 Vbeta and 13 Jbeta segments, was used to amplify TCR beta CDR3 regions. Bias from PCR amplification was corrected by using a synthetic template baseline for primer optimization and for computational correction. Regarding the original processing steps: Reads were assigned to V, D and J genes according to IMGT and analyzed in immunoSEQ Analyzer, with only productive sequences retained. Clonality was calculated as one minus the Shannon entropy normalized by log2 of the number of productive unique sequences. Public and private clones were assessed among the 100 most prevalent clones of each patient and control. Clones were defined as Susac-specific when absent from the healthy and MS cohorts, from fewer than 1,200 published viral clones and from other ImmuneACCESS disease sequences. Using fastp at Q25 and MiXCR, TCRdb reprocessed the public reads and kept productive beta chains. Under each unique CDR3 protein, matching rows form one entry showing the most common genes and DNA. The V and J calls here are based on TCRdb, not the publication. The sample table records 100,000 to 150,000 distinct CDR3 sequences; 90% to 95% of these occur just once. The ten most abundant clones make up 0.09% to 0.15% of the sample.

General conclusions and limits of the study: The TCR sequencing and HLA analysis was acknowledged to have included a relatively small number of individuals.

For this chain, trimming is 7 bases at the V end and 4 bases at the J end, and the number of junction bases without a gene match is 10. Measured from the cysteine to the phenylalanine, the CDR3 is 16 residues long. CDR3 DNA is the only sequence kept; it has 48 bases, read in frame from the first base. CDR1 is given as SGHRS and CDR2 as YFSETQ, both from the germline V gene. Comments on this clonotype: Its antigen is still unknown. No base quality values were provided; no much bigger clone lies one nucleotide off.

The material sequenced was CD4+ T cells from PBMCs. The rearranged chain carries TRBV5-1 and TRBJ2-3, with 12 bases aligning to TRBD2. The receptor was isolated from a human donor in good health. In nucleotides, the sequence is TGCGCCAGCCGAGAAGGGACTAGCGGGTTCGCAGATACGCAGTATTTT. This translates into CASREGTSGFADTQYF.